The 8 T cell receptor beta chains below all came from one sample that was sequenced in a study of blood T cell repertoires in COVID-19. The method was immunoSEQ multiplex PCR; TCRdb's version includes in-frame clones alone and lacks a portion of them. Here the sample spans tens of thousands of clones, 88% being singletons. The source material was peripheral blood. These receptors came from an elderly woman with acute or convalescent COVID-19.

V usage is TRBV30 and J usage is TRBJ2-1; the match to TRBD1 covers 7 bases. The germline V gene has CDR1 GTSNPN and CDR2 SVGIG (reference sequence). Trimming took 6 bases from V and 0 from J; bases not matched to a gene: 5. There are 14 residues in the CDR3. The CDR3 here is CACKGASSYNEQFF. In DNA form, the CDR3 reads TGTGCCTGCAAGGGGGCTAGCTCCTACAATGAGCAGTTCTTC.

This clone was seen more than once but under ten times. The J gene is TRBJ1-6, the V gene TRBV6-2 or TRBV6-3, with D perhaps matching TRBD1 (5 bases). Trimming shortened V by 0 bases and J by 0 bases, and 12 bases separated the two germline ends. From germline, CDR1 is MNHEY and CDR2 SVGEGT. This CDR3 contains 18 residues. The CDR3 region is CASSYSAGFASYNSPLHF. In nucleotides, the CDR3 is TGTGCCAGCAGTTACTCGGCAGGGTTCGCCTCCTATAATTCACCCCTCCACTTT.

The CDR3 here is CASSMGLAGRETQYF. CDR3 in DNA: TGTGCCAGCAGCATGGGACTAGCGGGAAGGGAGACCCAGTACTTC. The gene calls are TRBV7-6 and TRBJ2-5, with 13 bases matching TRBD2. Germline lookup yields CDR1 SGHVS and CDR2 FNYEAQ. J was trimmed by 5 bases and V by 5 bases; bases with no gene match: 5. The CDR3 covers 15 residues.

The chain carries TRBV19 and TRBJ1-4, with unresolved D. CDR3 length: 13 residues. V was shortened by 6 bases and J by 0 bases, with 5 bases between the two germline ends. The germline CDR1 and CDR2 sequences are LNHDA and SQIVND (reference sequence). DNA for the CDR3: TGTGCCAGTAGGGCAACAACTAATGAAAAACTGTTTTTT. This gives the protein CASRATTNEKLFF.

V is TRBV19 and J is TRBJ2-2, with TRBD1 matching over 7 bases. Germline lookup yields CDR1 LNHDA and CDR2 SQIVND (reference sequence). This CDR3 region has 14 residues. The V and J ends lost 6 bases and 5 bases, in that order; junction bases with no gene match: 6. CDR3 region: CASRRDSRTGELFF. In nucleotides, the CDR3 is TGTGCCAGTAGAAGGGACAGCCGGACCGGGGAGCTGTTTTTT.

The chain recombines TRBV6-1 with TRBJ2-2; TRBD2 agrees at 10 bases. Germline CDR1 is MNHNS and CDR2 is SASEGT. V lost 5 bases to trimming and J lost 6 bases; unmatched junction nucleotides: 9. The length of the CDR3 is 16 residues. CDR3 loop: CASSQEASGSSGELFF. Here the CDR3 DNA reads TGTGCCAGCAGTCAAGAGGCTAGCGGGAGTTCCGGGGAGCTGTTTTTT.

The rearrangement links TRBV6-5 to TRBJ2-1, with a tentative D call TRBD1 (5 bases). Trimming left V 2 bases short and J 7 bases short, with 9 bases between. From germline, CDR1 is MNHEY and CDR2 SVGAGI. The CDR3 runs 13 residues. The CDR3 DNA sequence: TGTGCCAGCAGTTACCCTAAGGGGAATGAGCAGTTCTTC. Protein sequence: CASSYPKGNEQFF.

In this sample, this clone turned up a few times. The chain employs TRBV7-9 and TRBJ2-3; 9 nucleotides align to TRBD1. V was pared by 6 bases and J by 1 base, with 5 bases of the junction left unmatched. The CDR3 runs to 15 residues. Germline CDR1 is SEHNR and CDR2 is FQNEAQ (reference sequence). The DNA for the CDR3 is TGTGCCAGCAGGTCCGGACAGGGGCGCACAGATACGCAGTATTTT. The encoded protein is CASRSGQGRTDTQYF.